This T cell receptor beta chain originates from a study of blood T cell repertoires in COVID-19. Study context: The study drew acute and convalescent COVID-19 samples from the United States, Italy and Spain. PBMCs, B-cell-depleted T cells, or T cells were the source of the cDNA or gDNA that made up the material.

The CDR3 length is 17 residues. Germline V CDR1 and CDR2: SGHDN, FVKESK. V dropped 1 base and J dropped 6; count of bases not matched to a gene: 15. Libraries were prepared by immunoSEQ multiplex PCR; TCRdb keeps only in-frame clonotypes and omits some of them. The sample includes about 480,000 clones, approximately 90% of them seen just once. This chain connects TRBV14 to TRBJ2-7; TRBD2 agrees at 7 bases. The clonotype originates from a woman aged 40 to 50 who had recovered from COVID-19. The specimen was PBMCs or T cells enriched from blood (not recorded which). CDR3 coding DNA: TGTGCCAGCAGCCAAGTATTGTCCCTGGGAGGGAGTGGCGAGCAGTACTTC. Encoded protein: CASSQVLSLGGSGEQYF.